One sample yielded the 29 T cell receptor beta chains listed below, sequenced in a study of T cells in tuberculosis. The assay was immunoSEQ multiplex PCR, and TCRdb's table has in-frame clones only and misses some. The repertoire consists of 88,000 or so clones, with about nine tenths occurring once and the leading ten covering around 1.8%. Cells were sorted from thawed PBMC rested overnight and stained with GMM-loaded CD1B tetramer, viability dye and anti-CD3. The CD1B tetramers carried C32 glucose monomycolate purified from Rhodococcus equi. The sample was CD1b-GMM tetramer-negative cells sorted from PBMCs. All receptors come from an adult woman with latent tuberculosis.

The chain uses TRBV4-1 and TRBJ2-3, with TRBD2 as a possible D gene (5 bases). Per germline, CDR1 MGHRA and CDR2 YSYEKL. The CDR3 consists of 16 residues. V was trimmed by 0 bases and J by 0 bases, leaving 10 bases between them. Here the CDR3 DNA reads TGCGCCAGCAGCCAAGACCGGGGTCCTAGCACAGATACGCAGTATTTT. Protein: CASSQDRGPSTDTQYF.

CDR3 DNA: TGTGCCAGCAGTTCAGCGGGGGGCCCTTTGTTACAAGAGACCCAGTACTTC. Translating it yields CASSSAGGPLLQETQYF. The chain employs TRBV28 and TRBJ2-5; 9 bases are a match to TRBD2. The germline V gene has CDR1 MDHEN and CDR2 SYDVKM. The CDR3 has 17 amino acids. Trimming took 4 bases from V and 2 from J; bases not matched to a gene: 11.

The chain links TRBV30 to TRBJ2-2, with D perhaps matching TRBD1 (6 bases). CDR1 and CDR2 (germline): GTSNPN, SVGIG (reference sequence). The CDR3 length is 15 residues. Trimming shortened V by 4 bases and J by 5 bases, and 17 bases separated the two germline ends. CDR3 amino acids: CAWTEVSGVTGELFF. The CDR3 DNA reads TGTGCCTGGACCGAAGTGTCAGGGGTTACCGGGGAGCTGTTTTTT.

V and J are TRBV5-4 and TRBJ1-2; possible D gene TRBD1, 6 bases. Trimming left V 3 bases short and J 2 bases short, with 8 bases between. The CDR3 contains 13 residues. Germline V gene lookup returns CDR1 SGHNT and CDR2 YYREEE (reference sequence). Here the CDR3 DNA reads TGTGCCAGCAGCTCCAGGGGAAACTATGGCTACACCTTC. It specifies CASSSRGNYGYTF.

The chain couples TRBV6-5 to TRBJ2-1; TRBD1 matches 7 bases. V lost 6 bases, J lost 0 bases, and 5 bases stayed unmatched. This CDR3 is 15 amino acids long. CDR1 and CDR2 (germline): MNHEY, SVGAGI. The CDR3 bases are TGTGCCAGCAGATACAGGGGCCTCTCCTACAATGAGCAGTTCTTC. It yields the protein CASRYRGLSYNEQFF.

The chain employs TRBV6-5 and TRBJ1-5; TRBD1 matches at 7 bases. The CDR3 has 13 amino acids. Per germline, CDR1 MNHEY and CDR2 SVGAGI. The V and J ends lost 0 bases and 13 bases, in that order; junction bases with no gene match: 6. CDR3 residues: CASSYSSGQHQHF. The CDR3 DNA is TGTGCCAGCAGTTACTCCTCGGGACAGCATCAGCATTTT.

J is TRBJ1-5 and V is TRBV15, with a weak D call TRBD1 (6 bases). The length of the CDR3 is 15 residues. Germline-derived CDR1 and CDR2 are LNHNV and YYDKDF (reference sequence). Deletions cut 4 bases from V and 2 bases from J, with 12 bases between. This chain's CDR3 is CATSNHRQGNQPQHF. In DNA, the CDR3 is TGTGCCACCAGCAACCACCGACAGGGCAATCAGCCCCAGCATTTT. Complete variable domain (other parts from reference TRBV15 and TRBJ1-5): DAMVIQNPRYQVTQFGKPVTLSCSQTLNHNVMYWYQQKSSQAPKLLFHYYDKDFNNEADTPDNFQSRRPNTSFCFLDIRSPGLGDTAMYLCATSNHRQGNQPQHFGDGTRLSIL.

The chain combines TRBV7-2 with TRBJ2-1, with 12 bases identical to TRBD2. Germline values: CDR1 SGHTA, CDR2 FQGNSA. The CDR3 has 13 residues. J was trimmed by 13 bases and V by 5 bases; bases with no gene match: 6. The CDR3 protein is CASSRSTSGGQFF. The CDR3 DNA is TGTGCCAGCAGCCGGTCGACTAGCGGGGGTCAGTTCTTC.

The chain uses TRBV6-5 and TRBJ1-1, with 10 bases aligning to TRBD1. The V gene's germline CDR1 is MNHEY and CDR2 SVGAGI. With V trimmed by 7 bases and J by 1 base, 6 bases remained unmatched. There are 15 residues in the CDR3. The CDR3 DNA follows: TGTGCCAGCACCAAGGACAGGGGGGGGAACACTGAAGCTTTCTTT. Its protein is CASTKDRGGNTEAFF.

This sequence joins TRBV5-1 and TRBJ1-5, with D possibly TRBD1 on 6 matching bases. This CDR3 has 14 residues. Germline V gives CDR1 SGHRS, CDR2 YFSETQ. V lost 2 bases and J lost 6, with 12 bases in between. The CDR3 DNA follows: TGCGCCAGCAGCTTAGGGGGTCCAAGTCAGCCCCAGCATTTT. This gives the protein CASSLGGPSQPQHF.

This clone was counted once. This sequence joins TRBV5-4 and TRBJ2-5; D uncertain. This CDR3 spans 13 amino acids. CDR1 is SGHNT and CDR2 is YYREEE in the germline V gene (reference sequence). V dropped 4 bases and J dropped 4 bases, with 11 bases sitting between them. CDR3 in amino acids: CASSTTLGETQYF. CDR3 DNA: TGTGCCAGCAGCACAACTCTAGGAGAGACCCAGTACTTC.

On this clone: The sample contains more than one DNA sequence encoding this CDR3. The chain employs TRBV5-1 and TRBJ1-4; TRBD1 agrees at 8 bases. V was clipped by 0 bases and J by 5 bases; unmatched bases: 0. This CDR3 has 14 residues. Germline CDR1 and CDR2: SGHRS and YFSETQ. The CDR3 here is CASSLGQGNEKLFF. The CDR3 DNA sequence: TGCGCCAGCAGCTTGGGACAGGGGAATGAAAAACTGTTTTTT.

V gene TRBV5-1 combines with J gene TRBJ1-1, with a possible D match to TRBD1 (6 bases). The CDR3 is 16 residues long. Germline V lookup: CDR1 SGHRS, CDR2 YFSETQ. The V gene lost 2 bases and the J gene lost 1 base, with 15 bases spanning the gap. The CDR3 region is CASSFGTQQANTEAFF. The CDR3 DNA follows: TGCGCCAGCAGCTTCGGGACACAACAGGCGAACACTGAAGCTTTCTTT.

The chain employs TRBV2 and TRBJ2-3; 10 bases line up with TRBD1. The CDR3 has 13 residues. J gave up 2 bases and V 11 bases, and 4 bases lay outside the gene matches. From germline, CDR1 is SNHLY and CDR2 FYNNEI. The CDR3 here is CAGGTGDTDTQYF. The CDR3 DNA follows: TGTGCCGGCGGGACAGGGGACACAGATACGCAGTATTTT. Full variable domain (remainder filled in from reference TRBV2 and TRBJ2-3): EPEVTQTPSHQVTQMGQEVILRCVPISNHLYFYWYRQILGQKVEFLVSFYNNEISEKSEIFDDQFSVERPDGSNFTLKIRSTKLEDSAMYFCAGGTGDTDTQYFGPGTRLTVL.

This chain joins TRBV28 and TRBJ2-2; 9 nucleotides line up with TRBD1. The V segment lost 3 bases and the J segment 4 bases; nucleotides outside the gene matches: 12. This CDR3 comprises 18 residues. Germline V CDR1 and CDR2: MDHEN, SYDVKM. This CDR3 reads CASSFRGQGTRGTGELFF. The CDR3 DNA sequence: TGTGCCAGCAGTTTCCGTGGACAGGGGACGCGGGGCACCGGGGAGCTGTTTTTT.

This clone was recorded once. The CDR3 region is CASRRTSGGYTGELFF. In nucleotides, the CDR3 is TGTGCCAGCAGACGGACTAGCGGGGGGTACACCGGGGAGCTGTTTTTT. This chain uses TRBV27 with TRBJ2-2; 14 bases are a match to TRBD2. Unmatched junction bases numbered 3, after V lost 6 bases and J lost 3 bases. Germline assignment: CDR1 MNHEY and CDR2 SMNVEV (reference sequence). The CDR3 loop spans 16 amino acids.

The V call is TRBV4-1, the J call TRBJ1-1; the D is unclear. The CDR3 loop spans 14 amino acids. Germline values: CDR1 MGHRA, CDR2 YSYEKL. V shed 0 bases and J shed 0 bases, with 5 bases lying between them. CDR3 sequence reads: CASSQDVVNTEAFF. Written as DNA, the CDR3 is TGCGCCAGCAGCCAAGATGTAGTGAACACTGAAGCTTTCTTT.

J is TRBJ2-5 and V is TRBV2, with TRBD2 identical over 11 bases. J gave up 3 bases and V 4 bases, and 7 bases lay outside the gene matches. Germline loops: CDR1 SNHLY, CDR2 FYNNEI. The CDR3 contains 16 residues. The CDR3 bases are TGTGCCAGCAGTGGAACTAGCGGGGGTGCTAAAGAGACCCAGTACTTC. Residues: CASSGTSGGAKETQYF.

J is TRBJ1-4 and V is TRBV11-2; TRBD1 matches 7 bases. With 5 bases clipped from V and 4 bases from J, the junction kept 4 bases outside the gene matches. The CDR3 consists of 14 residues. Germline V gene sequence: CDR1 SGHAT, CDR2 FQNNGV. CDR3 sequence: CASSQRQGNEKLFF. The CDR3 DNA is TGTGCCAGCAGCCAACGACAGGGTAATGAAAAACTGTTTTTT. Full variable domain (outside the CDR3, taken from reference TRBV11-2 and TRBJ1-4): EAGVAQSPRYKIIEKRQSVAFWCNPISGHATLYWYQQILGQGPKLLIQFQNNGVVDDSQLPKDRFSAERLKGVDSTLKIQPAKLEDSAVYLCASSQRQGNEKLFFGSGTQLSVL.

J is TRBJ1-6 and V is TRBV11-1; weak D call: TRBD1 (6 bases). CDR3 size: 18 residues. The germline V gene has CDR1 SGHAT and CDR2 FQDESV (reference sequence). V lost 5 bases, J lost 0 bases, and 17 bases lay in between. This CDR3 reads CASSRFGTSSSYNSPLHF. CDR3 sequence (DNA): TGTGCCAGCAGCCGATTTGGGACATCGAGCTCCTATAATTCACCCCTCCACTTT.

A single count supports this clone. The rearrangement joins TRBV29-1 to TRBJ1-3; unclear D gene. The CDR3 has 11 amino acids. Trimming pared 7 bases from V and 1 base from J, leaving 5 bases between. Germline lookup yields CDR1 SQVTM and CDR2 ANQGSEA. The CDR3 DNA is TGCAGCGCCCAGTCTGGAAACACCATATATTTT. The encoded protein is CSAQSGNTIYF.

V and J are TRBV6-1 and TRBJ1-6; TRBD1 is a possible D gene (5 bases). This CDR3 is 20 amino acids long. The ends were cut back, 1 base at V and 12 bases at J, with 31 bases in the middle. CDR1 MNHNS and CDR2 SASEGT come from the germline V gene. The CDR3, as DNA: TGTGCCAGCAGTGAAGGGAGAAGGGGACTATCGTCGAATATAAAAAAACCCCTCCACTTT. Residues: CASSEGRRGLSSNIKKPLHF.

This chain uses TRBV11-2 with TRBJ2-3; 9 positions match TRBD1. The germline gives CDR1 SGHAT, CDR2 FQNNGV. The CDR3 spans 16 residues. Germline trimming cut 0 bases from V and 2 bases from J; bases unmatched to any gene: 3. The CDR3 sequence is CASSLDWDRATDTQYF. The CDR3 nucleotides are TGTGCCAGCAGCTTAGATTGGGACAGGGCCACAGATACGCAGTATTTT.

V usage is TRBV6-1 and J usage is TRBJ1-1; 9 bases align to TRBD1. Per germline, CDR1 MNHNS and CDR2 SASEGT. The CDR3 length is 15 residues. V trimming: 6 bases; J trimming: 2 bases; junction bases outside the gene matches: 7. The CDR3 loop is CASRNRGPVNTEAFF. In nucleotides, the CDR3 is TGTGCCAGCAGAAACAGGGGGCCCGTAAACACTGAAGCTTTCTTT.

This clone is a singleton in its sample. CDR3 in amino acids: CASSLSARQGAQKNIQYF. CDR3 coding DNA: TGTGCCAGCAGTTTATCTGCGCGGCAGGGGGCGCAAAAAAACATTCAGTACTTC. This chain joins TRBV27 and TRBJ2-4, with 8 positions matching TRBD1. The CDR3 runs 18 residues. V shed 0 bases, J shed 4 bases, and the junction held 11 bases outside the gene matches. CDR1 and CDR2 (germline): MNHEY, SMNVEV (reference sequence).

The V and J genes are TRBV30 and TRBJ1-5; D unresolved. The CDR3 totals 14 residues. V gave up 0 bases and J gave up 6 bases, with 12 bases separating them. CDR1 is GTSNPN and CDR2 is SVGIG in the germline V gene (reference sequence). Written as DNA, the CDR3 is TGTGCCTGGAGTGTGTACACGGCGGGTCAGCCCCAGCATTTT. Its translation: CAWSVYTAGQPQHF.

This rearrangement joins TRBV30 to TRBJ2-1; 10 nucleotides align to TRBD2. Looked up from germline, CDR1 is GTSNPN and CDR2 is SVGIG (reference sequence). This CDR3 has 15 residues. The junction had 9 bases not matched to a gene; V was cut back by 3 bases and J by 7 bases. The CDR3 DNA is TGTGCCTGGAGCCCGAGCGGGGGGGCATCAAATGAGCAGTTCTTC. It specifies CAWSPSGGASNEQFF.

The J gene is TRBJ1-2, the V gene TRBV28; 7 bases fit TRBD1. Germline assignment: CDR1 MDHEN and CDR2 SYDVKM. The CDR3 loop spans 14 amino acids. V shed 4 bases and J 7 bases; nucleotides not matched to a gene: 9. The DNA for the CDR3 is TGTGCCAGCAGTTCAACACAGGGGTTAGGTGGCTACACCTTC. The encoded protein is CASSSTQGLGGYTF.

The chain carries TRBV19 and TRBJ1-2; 7 bases align to TRBD1. The length of the CDR3 is 19 residues. Unmatched junction bases numbered 18, after V lost 0 bases and J lost 5 bases. Germline-derived CDR1 and CDR2 are LNHDA and SQIVND (reference sequence). The CDR3 sequence: CASSIDLRVGGSFLYGYTF. In DNA, the CDR3 is TGTGCCAGTAGTATAGATCTTCGGGTAGGGGGCTCCTTCCTTTATGGCTACACCTTC.